Listed below are T cell receptor beta chains from one sample, sequenced in a study of shared clonotypes between healthy human individuals. The assay was immunoSEQ multiplex PCR, and TCRdb's table has in-frame clones only and misses some. Found here are approximately 840,000 clones, just over 95% of them singletons; the top ten hold less than 0.25%. Sequences were obtained from naive CD8+ T cells sorted from blood. The receptors come from a man aged 25 to 40 in good health. Both conserved end residues are part of each CDR3. The D gene is left open where the match is weak.

j_call cdr3_length d_call v_call cdr3_aa cdr3_nt
TRBJ2-5 14 . TRBV15 CATSRVDSQETQYF TGTGCCACCAGCAGAGTTGACAGTCAAGAGACCCAGTACTTC
TRBJ2-1 12 . TRBV15 CATSHLMNEQFF TGTGCCACCAGCCACCTTATGAATGAGCAGTTCTTC
TRBJ1-4 14 TRBD1 TRBV10-3 CAIRAQGANEKLFF TGTGCCATCAGGGCCCAGGGGGCGAATGAAAAACTGTTTTTT
TRBJ2-5 14 TRBD2 TRBV29-1 CSVEIAGGEETQYF TGCAGCGTTGAAATAGCGGGAGGAGAAGAGACCCAGTACTTC
TRBJ2-7 15 TRBD1 TRBV6-5 CASSSPRQGAYEQYF TGTGCCAGCAGTAGCCCTAGACAGGGGGCGTACGAGCAGTACTTC
TRBJ2-6 16 . TRBV5-1 CASSLVGAAGANVLTF TGCGCCAGCAGCTTGGTGGGGGCGGCGGGGGCCAACGTCCTGACTTTC
TRBJ2-1 14 TRBD1 TRBV6-5 CASSYVTGGDEQFF TGTGCCAGCAGTTACGTCACAGGGGGAGATGAGCAGTTCTTC
TRBJ2-1 15 . TRBV7-3 CASSTAPNSYNEQFF TGTGCCAGCAGCACAGCGCCGAACTCCTACAATGAGCAGTTCTTC
TRBJ1-2 13 . TRBV5-1 CASSFRGPEGYTF TGCGCCAGCAGTTTTCGGGGTCCGGAGGGCTACACCTTC
TRBJ2-1 12 . TRBV30 CAWGSDLNEQFF TGTGCCTGGGGCTCGGACCTCAATGAGCAGTTCTTC
TRBJ2-5 16 . TRBV27 CASSLRLGQLQETQYF TGTGCCAGCAGTTTACGATTGGGACAACTACAAGAGACCCAGTACTTC
TRBJ1-5 14 TRBD1 TRBV27 CASSNRGNGQPQHF TGTGCCAGCAGTAACAGGGGGAACGGGCAGCCCCAGCATTTT
TRBJ2-6 14 . TRBV29-1 CSVAGREGANVLTF TGCAGCGTTGCCGGCCGGGAAGGGGCCAACGTCCTGACTTTC
TRBJ2-2 14 . TRBV10-3 CAIRDPSNTGELFF TGTGCCATCAGGGATCCGTCGAACACCGGGGAGCTGTTTTTT